This TCR beta chain was sequenced in a study of cytomegalovirus exposure and HLA in healthy donors. Study-wide results and caveats: Productive status was seen about 87% or about 30% of the time for most TCR beta V segments in an earlier analysis.

The PCR employed 60 Vbeta primers together with 13 Jbeta primers. Assay: immunoSEQ multiplex PCR; the TCRdb copy retains only in-frame clones and omits some. This sample's clone table lists about 39,000 clones. As to this clone: Its antigen is as yet unknown.

Trimming left V 0 bases short and J 0 bases short, with 18 bases between. CDR3 length equals 18 residues. This chain connects TRBV23-1 to TRBJ2-7; D unresolved. TRBV23-1 qualifies as an ORF whose function is uncertain. The specimen was PBMCs. The sequence was collected from a woman in her 30s in good health and CMV-seropositive. The CDR3 bases are TGCGCCAGCAGTCAATCGGTGAACTTGAGGTCTGGCTCCTACGAGCAGTACTTC. Translating it yields CASSQSVNLRSGSYEQYF.